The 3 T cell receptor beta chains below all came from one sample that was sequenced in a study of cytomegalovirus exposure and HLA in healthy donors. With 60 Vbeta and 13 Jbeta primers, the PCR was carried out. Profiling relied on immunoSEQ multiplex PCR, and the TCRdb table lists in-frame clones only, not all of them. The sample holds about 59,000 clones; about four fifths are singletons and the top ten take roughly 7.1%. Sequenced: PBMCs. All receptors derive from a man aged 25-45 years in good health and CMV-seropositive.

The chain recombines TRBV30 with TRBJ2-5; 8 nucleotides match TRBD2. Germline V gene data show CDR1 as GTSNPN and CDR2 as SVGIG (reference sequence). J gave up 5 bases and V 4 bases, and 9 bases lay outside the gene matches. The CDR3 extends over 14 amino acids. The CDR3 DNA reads TGTGCCTGGACCCGGGGGGGAGGGTTGGAGACCCAGTACTTC. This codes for CAWTRGGGLETQYF.

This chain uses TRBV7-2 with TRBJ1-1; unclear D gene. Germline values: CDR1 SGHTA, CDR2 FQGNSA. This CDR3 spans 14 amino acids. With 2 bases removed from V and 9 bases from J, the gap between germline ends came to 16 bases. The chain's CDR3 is CASSLSSPRLKAFF. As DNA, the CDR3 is TGTGCCAGCAGCTTATCTTCCCCGAGATTGAAAGCTTTCTTT.

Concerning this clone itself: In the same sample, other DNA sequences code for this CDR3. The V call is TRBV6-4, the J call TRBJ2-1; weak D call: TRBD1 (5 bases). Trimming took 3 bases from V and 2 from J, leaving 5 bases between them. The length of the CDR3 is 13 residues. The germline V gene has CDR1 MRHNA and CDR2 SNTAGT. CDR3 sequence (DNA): TGTGCCAGCAGTGAGGACACCTACAATGAGCAGTTCTTC. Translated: CASSEDTYNEQFF.